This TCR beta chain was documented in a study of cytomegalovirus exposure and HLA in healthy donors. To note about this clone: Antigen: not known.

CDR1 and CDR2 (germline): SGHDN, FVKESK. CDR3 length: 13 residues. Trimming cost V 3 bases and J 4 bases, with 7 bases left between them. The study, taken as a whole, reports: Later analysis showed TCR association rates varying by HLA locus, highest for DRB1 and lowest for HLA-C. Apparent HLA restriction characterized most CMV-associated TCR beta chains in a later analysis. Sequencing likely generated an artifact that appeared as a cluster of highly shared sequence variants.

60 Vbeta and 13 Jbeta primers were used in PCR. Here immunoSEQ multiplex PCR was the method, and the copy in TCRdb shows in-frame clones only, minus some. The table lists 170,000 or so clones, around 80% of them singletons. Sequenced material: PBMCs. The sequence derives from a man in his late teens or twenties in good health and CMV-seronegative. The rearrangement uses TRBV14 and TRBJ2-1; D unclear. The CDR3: CASSHRVYNEQFF. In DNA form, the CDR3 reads TGTGCCAGCAGCCATAGAGTTTACAATGAGCAGTTCTTC.